This entry is about one TCR beta chain. These data belong to a study of blood T cell repertoires in COVID-19. Turning to the study itself: Spain, Italy and the United States supplied samples that represented acute and convalescent COVID-19. In each case, the material was cDNA or gDNA derived from T cells, B-cell-depleted T cells, or PBMCs.

V was cut by 1 base and J by 3 bases, with 12 bases left in between. This CDR3 is built from 15 residues. The germline V gene has CDR1 MGHRA and CDR2 YSYEKL. Original processing methods: Amplification of reference gene primers provided the estimated nucleated cell counts. Sequenced by immunoSEQ multiplex PCR; TCRdb stores in-frame clones only, minus some. V, J and clone size were drawn from that table, and D and trimming were deduced from the DNA. The sample contains under 200,000 clones, 84% of which appear only once. Material for sequencing was peripheral blood. The chain employs TRBV4-1 and TRBJ1-1; perhaps TRBD1 as D (6 bases). This TCR was sampled from a man aged 18 to 30 with active or convalescent COVID-19. The CDR3 nucleotides are TGCGCCAGCAGCCAAGGGGTTAACAGGGACACTGAAGCTTTCTTT. It is translated as CASSQGVNRDTEAFF.